This TCR beta chain appears in the sequencing data of a study of shared clonotypes between healthy human individuals. Study-wide points: Naive subsets generally had larger estimated richness than memory subsets. It was anticipated that sequencing depth would influence how many clonotypes donors shared. Clonotypes not shared had lower generation probabilities than those common to all four donors.

The V gene lost 1 base and the J gene lost 8 bases, with 11 bases spanning the gap. The CDR3 totals 13 residues. Germline V gene sequence: CDR1 SGHTA, CDR2 FQGNSA. A note on this clone: The antigen is undetermined.

Clones were sequenced by immunoSEQ multiplex PCR, and TCRdb holds only the in-frame ones, with some missing. The sample has roughly 2.4 million clones; approximately 96% are singletons. The source material was naive CD4+ T cells sorted from blood. Subset given: CD45RA+ positively selected. V usage is TRBV7-2 and J usage is TRBJ1-2, with D unresolved. This clonotype originated in a man between 18 and 35 years old in good health. This CDR3 reads CASSLGAQRGYTF. CDR3 in DNA: TGTGCCAGCAGCTTAGGGGCCCAAAGGGGCTACACCTTC.